These T cell receptor beta chains were read from a single sample in a study of T cell responses to AZD1222 COVID-19 vaccine. Produced via immunoSEQ multiplex PCR; TCRdb's table is partial and in-frame only. The profile covers 100,000 to 150,000 clones, with about nine tenths appearing a single time and under 1.2% taken by the ten largest. The specimen was peripheral blood, collected on day 0 of AZD1222 vaccination. Every receptor here comes from an adult in good health. The CDR3 runs from the conserved cysteine through the conserved F or W. Each record gives: J gene, D gene, V gene, clone size, CDR3 DNA, CDR3 protein. D genes are given only for firm matches. Size is omitted from some rows. Given values are once, few, many or a class for expanded clones.

j_call: TRBJ2-1
d_call: NA
v_call: TRBV10-1
clone_size: NA
cdr3_nt: TGCGCCAGTGGGACACCGGGACAAATCAGCAATGAGCAGTTCTTC
cdr3_aa: CASGTPGQISNEQFF

j_call: TRBJ2-5
d_call: NA
v_call: TRBV5-1
clone_size: few
cdr3_nt: TGCGCCAGCAGCTTTGGGGCGCAGGGTTTAGGGGAGACCCAGTACTTC
cdr3_aa: CASSFGAQGLGETQYF

j_call: TRBJ1-2
d_call: NA
v_call: TRBV7-8
clone_size: NA
cdr3_nt: TGTGCCAGCAGCTTCGACAGGATCTATGGCTACACCTTC
cdr3_aa: CASSFDRIYGYTF

j_call: TRBJ2-3
d_call: TRBD1
v_call: TRBV27
clone_size: NA
cdr3_nt: TGTGCCAGCAGCAGGGACAGCCGCACAGATACGCAGTATTTT
cdr3_aa: CASSRDSRTDTQYF

j_call: TRBJ1-5
d_call: NA
v_call: TRBV27
clone_size: once
cdr3_nt: TGTGCCAGCAGTCCGCGGGGCCTTAGCAATCAGCCCCAGCATTTT
cdr3_aa: CASSPRGLSNQPQHF

j_call: TRBJ2-4
d_call: NA
v_call: TRBV28
clone_size: NA
cdr3_nt: TGTGCCAGCAGTTTAGGGAGGGGGGCTTTAGCCAAAAACATTCAGTACTTC
cdr3_aa: CASSLGRGALAKNIQYF

j_call: TRBJ2-3
d_call: NA
v_call: TRBV21-1
clone_size: NA
cdr3_nt: TGTGCCAGCAGCAAACATCGGGGACTAGCGGGAGGAATTGAGGGCACAGATACGCAGTATTTT
cdr3_aa: CASSKHRGLAGGIEGTDTQYF

j_call: TRBJ1-2
d_call: NA
v_call: TRBV5-5
clone_size: NA
cdr3_nt: TGTGCCAGCAGCTTGTCATCAGGGTACAACTATGGCTACACCTTC
cdr3_aa: CASSLSSGYNYGYTF

j_call: TRBJ1-2
d_call: NA
v_call: TRBV18
clone_size: NA
cdr3_nt: TGTGCCAGCTCACTCCGACGGGTTGACTATGGCTACACCTTC
cdr3_aa: CASSLRRVDYGYTF

j_call: TRBJ1-5
d_call: TRBD1
v_call: TRBV6-5
clone_size: once
cdr3_nt: TGTGCCAGCAGCACAGGGGATGGCAATCAGCCCCAGCATTTT
cdr3_aa: CASSTGDGNQPQHF

j_call: TRBJ2-1
d_call: NA
v_call: TRBV5-1
clone_size: NA
cdr3_nt: TGCGCCAGCAGAATTCCCGGGCCCTACAATGAGCAGTTCTTC
cdr3_aa: CASRIPGPYNEQFF

j_call: TRBJ2-5
d_call: NA
v_call: TRBV6-1
clone_size: NA
cdr3_nt: TGTGCCAGCAGTGAAGTCGCGGGACACACGGGGACCCAGTACTTC
cdr3_aa: CASSEVAGHTGTQYF

j_call: TRBJ2-1
d_call: TRBD1
v_call: TRBV28
clone_size: NA
cdr3_nt: TGTGCCAGCAGTCTGCGCCAGGGGGTAAATGAGCAGTTCTTC
cdr3_aa: CASSLRQGVNEQFF

j_call: TRBJ2-1
d_call: TRBD2
v_call: TRBV5-1
clone_size: few
cdr3_nt: TGCGCCAGCAGCCCGGCTAGCGGGAGATCCTACAATGAGCAGTTCTTC
cdr3_aa: CASSPASGRSYNEQFF

j_call: TRBJ1-3
d_call: TRBD1
v_call: TRBV9
clone_size: NA
cdr3_nt: TGTGCCAGCAGCGTAGGACAGGGCGGAAACACCATATATTTT
cdr3_aa: CASSVGQGGNTIYF

j_call: TRBJ1-3
d_call: TRBD1
v_call: TRBV2
clone_size: NA
cdr3_nt: TGTGCCAGCAGCCAATCCGGACAGGGGTGGGGAAACACCATATATTTT
cdr3_aa: CASSQSGQGWGNTIYF

j_call: TRBJ1-6
d_call: NA
v_call: TRBV2
clone_size: NA
cdr3_nt: TGTGCCGGGGCTGGGTTGGGGGATTCACCCCTCCACTTT
cdr3_aa: CAGAGLGDSPLHF

j_call: TRBJ2-7
d_call: TRBD1
v_call: TRBV19
clone_size: NA
cdr3_nt: TGTGCCAGTACCGAACGGGGGGGGACAGGGGTCGAGCAGTACTTC
cdr3_aa: CASTERGGTGVEQYF

j_call: TRBJ2-3
d_call: TRBD1
v_call: TRBV5-1
clone_size: NA
cdr3_nt: TGCGCCAGCAGCGCCGGACAGGGGGCAATGAATACGCAGTATTTT
cdr3_aa: CASSAGQGAMNTQYF

j_call: TRBJ1-2
d_call: NA
v_call: TRBV7-3
clone_size: NA
cdr3_nt: TGTGCCAGCAGCCCTTTCTCCTACAGGGATCAGGGCTACACCTTC
cdr3_aa: CASSPFSYRDQGYTF

j_call: TRBJ2-5
d_call: TRBD1
v_call: TRBV4-1
clone_size: NA
cdr3_nt: TGCGCCAGCAGCCACAACAAGGGGGCTTGGGAGACCCAGTACTTC
cdr3_aa: CASSHNKGAWETQYF

j_call: TRBJ2-1
d_call: NA
v_call: TRBV11-2
clone_size: NA
cdr3_nt: TGTGCCAGCAGCTTGCGAGGGCGCGGGAATGAGCAGTTCTTC
cdr3_aa: CASSLRGRGNEQFF

j_call: TRBJ1-2
d_call: TRBD1
v_call: TRBV27
clone_size: NA
cdr3_nt: TGTGCCAGCAGTCGACAGGGAACGGGTGGCTACACCTTC
cdr3_aa: CASSRQGTGGYTF

j_call: TRBJ2-3
d_call: TRBD2
v_call: TRBV27
clone_size: NA
cdr3_nt: TGTGCCAGCAGTTTCCAGCGGGAGGGCCCAGATACGCAGTATTTT
cdr3_aa: CASSFQREGPDTQYF

j_call: TRBJ2-5
d_call: NA
v_call: TRBV5-6
clone_size: few
cdr3_nt: TGTGCCAGCAGCCGGGGGTCCCAAGAGACCCAGTACTTC
cdr3_aa: CASSRGSQETQYF

j_call: TRBJ1-1
d_call: NA
v_call: TRBV6-5
clone_size: NA
cdr3_nt: TGTGCCAGCAGTTACTCGAGAGGGGACACTGAAGCTTTCTTT
cdr3_aa: CASSYSRGDTEAFF

j_call: TRBJ1-3
d_call: TRBD1
v_call: TRBV12-5
clone_size: NA
cdr3_nt: TGTGCTAGTGGATTAGACAGGGACTCTGGAAACACCATATATTTT
cdr3_aa: CASGLDRDSGNTIYF

j_call: TRBJ1-6
d_call: TRBD1
v_call: TRBV7-9
clone_size: NA
cdr3_nt: TGTGCCAGCAGCCGGGACAGGGGAAATTCACCCCTCCACTTT
cdr3_aa: CASSRDRGNSPLHF

j_call: TRBJ1-2
d_call: NA
v_call: TRBV6-5
clone_size: NA
cdr3_nt: TGTGCCAGCAGTTATGATGGGGCAGGCTATGGCTACACCTTC
cdr3_aa: CASSYDGAGYGYTF